The rows below give T cell receptor beta chains drawn from one sample of a study of blood T cell repertoires in COVID-19. Data came from immunoSEQ multiplex PCR; TCRdb stores just in-frame clones and leaves some out. The repertoire holds about 180,000 clones, with 88% as singletons. Sequencing was carried out using PBMCs or T cells enriched from blood (not recorded which). All receptors come from a woman in her late teens or twenties who had recovered from COVID-19. The CDR3 runs from the conserved cysteine through the conserved F or W. The D gene is left open where the match is weak. Rows give clone size only sometimes, using once, few, many, or a class for an expanded clone.

D	size	J	V	CDR3	DNA
NA	NA	TRBJ2-5	TRBV2	CASSGQLETQYF	TGTGCCAGCAGCGGACAGTTGGAGACCCAGTACTTC
NA	NA	TRBJ2-2	TRBV28	CASSSQGGTGELFF	TGTGCCAGCAGTTCACAGGGTGGCACCGGGGAGCTGTTTTTT
NA	NA	TRBJ1-5	TRBV30	CAWSPGGNQPQHF	TGTGCCTGGAGTCCGGGGGGGAATCAGCCCCAGCATTTT
TRBD1	NA	TRBJ2-2	TRBV6-4	CASSATGGNTGELFF	TGTGCCAGCAGTGCGACAGGGGGGAACACCGGGGAGCTGTTTTTT
NA	NA	TRBJ1-4	TRBV18	CASSPSGGLNEKLFF	TGTGCCAGCTCACCCTCGGGGGGGCTAAATGAAAAACTGTTTTTT
TRBD2	NA	TRBJ2-2	TRBV28	CASSISGGPQAGELFF	TGTGCCAGCAGTATTTCGGGAGGGCCGCAAGCCGGGGAGCTGTTTTTT
NA	NA	TRBJ1-5	TRBV7-9	CASGRGGLNQPQHF	TGTGCCAGCGGGAGGGGGGGTCTCAATCAGCCCCAGCATTTT
TRBD2	NA	TRBJ2-3	TRBV5-4	CASSFGTSGAPTQYF	TGTGCCAGCAGCTTCGGGACTAGCGGCGCTCCTACGCAGTATTTT
TRBD1	NA	TRBJ1-2	TRBV7-9	CASSLDRESHGYTF	TGTGCCAGCAGCCTCGACAGGGAGTCCCATGGCTACACCTTC
NA	once	TRBJ1-5	TRBV28	CASSLGGAAQPQHF	TGTGCCAGCAGTTTAGGGGGGGCCGCTCAGCCCCAGCATTTT
TRBD2	NA	TRBJ2-3	TRBV5-1	CASSLVASGGMTDTQYF	TGCGCCAGCAGCTTGGTGGCTAGCGGGGGTATGACAGATACGCAGTATTTT
NA	NA	TRBJ2-7	TRBV5-1	CASSSGGTVPREQYF	TGCGCCAGCAGCTCCGGGGGAACCGTCCCCCGTGAGCAGTACTTC
TRBD2	NA	TRBJ2-7	TRBV28	CASSWLAGGYEQYF	TGTGCCAGCAGTTGGCTAGCGGGGGGCTACGAGCAGTACTTC
NA	NA	TRBJ1-6	TRBV9	CASSAGAGSPLHF	TGTGCCAGCAGCGCGGGCGCGGGGTCACCCCTCCACTTT
NA	NA	TRBJ2-5	TRBV6-5	CASSYSWERETQYF	TGTGCCAGCAGTTACTCTTGGGAGCGAGAGACCCAGTACTTC
TRBD2	NA	TRBJ2-3	TRBV6-5	CASHYSGGSTDTQYF	TGTGCCAGCCATTATAGCGGGGGGAGCACAGATACGCAGTATTTT
TRBD2	NA	TRBJ2-7	TRBV7-9	CASSSRAGTSVRDEQYF	TGTGCCAGCAGCTCACGAGCAGGGACTAGCGTTCGAGACGAGCAGTACTTC
TRBD1	NA	TRBJ2-7	TRBV6-5	CASKADRVTYEQYF	TGTGCCAGCAAGGCGGACAGGGTTACCTACGAGCAGTACTTC
NA	few	TRBJ1-1	TRBV11-2	CASSLDWASARGTEAFF	TGTGCCAGCAGCTTAGATTGGGCCAGTGCACGAGGGACTGAAGCTTTCTTT
NA	NA	TRBJ1-2	TRBV6-5	CASSYSTGQVNGYTF	TGTGCCAGCAGTTACTCGACAGGTCAGGTTAATGGCTACACCTTC
NA	NA	TRBJ2-2	TRBV7-9	CASSKDYTGELFF	TGTGCCAGCAGCAAAGACTACACCGGGGAGCTGTTTTTT
NA	few	TRBJ2-7	TRBV5-1	CASSLIDNSYEQYF	TGCGCCAGCAGCTTGATCGACAATTCCTACGAGCAGTACTTC
TRBD1	NA	TRBJ1-4	TRBV10-3	CAICPGGNEKLFF	TGTGCCATCTGTCCAGGGGGTAATGAAAAACTGTTTTTT
TRBD1	NA	TRBJ2-7	TRBV2	CASSEGQGTYEQYF	TGTGCCAGCAGTGAAGGACAGGGGACCTACGAGCAGTACTTC
TRBD1	NA	TRBJ2-7	TRBV2	CASGTGPFAEQYF	TGTGCCAGCGGGACAGGGCCCTTTGCCGAGCAGTACTTC
TRBD1	NA	TRBJ1-1	TRBV28	CASSTNTRDRVTTEAFF	TGTGCCAGCAGTACTAATACCAGGGACAGGGTCACCACTGAAGCTTTCTTT
NA	NA	TRBJ2-5	TRBV3-1/TRBV3-2	CASSQDPQQETQYF	TGTGCCAGCAGCCAAGATCCCCAGCAAGAGACCCAGTACTTC
TRBD1	NA	TRBJ1-1	TRBV14	CASSQTGILDGAFF	TGTGCCAGCAGTCAGACAGGGATCCTAGATGGAGCTTTCTTT
NA	NA	TRBJ1-2	TRBV10-3	CAISEAGGVNYGYTF	TGTGCCATCAGTGAGGCGGGCGGCGTTAACTATGGCTACACCTTC
NA	NA	TRBJ1-1	TRBV5-4	CASSFSGGEAFF	TGTGCCAGCAGCTTTTCGGGAGGTGAAGCTTTCTTT
TRBD2	NA	TRBJ2-7	TRBV6-1	CASSGRLAGGRPDEQYF	TGTGCCAGCAGTGGCCGACTAGCGGGAGGCCGTCCCGACGAGCAGTACTTC
NA	NA	TRBJ2-7	TRBV27	CASSSGLFYEQYF	TGTGCCAGCAGTTCCGGACTCTTCTACGAGCAGTACTTC
NA	NA	TRBJ2-1	TRBV28	CASTQYNEQFF	TGTGCCAGCACCCAGTACAATGAGCAGTTCTTC
TRBD1	NA	TRBJ1-3	TRBV7-6	CASSLGQGRTGNTIYF	TGTGCCAGCAGCTTAGGACAGGGAAGAACTGGAAACACCATATATTTT
TRBD2	NA	TRBJ2-1	TRBV15	CATSERSSGTSGRYNEQFF	TGTGCCACCAGCGAGAGATCCTCCGGGACTAGCGGGAGGTACAATGAGCAGTTCTTC
TRBD1	NA	TRBJ2-7	TRBV6-2/TRBV6-3	CASSPQGAGEQYF	TGTGCCAGCAGTCCACAGGGGGCCGGGGAGCAGTACTTC
TRBD1	NA	TRBJ2-5	TRBV3-1/TRBV3-2	CASSPTQQGAGETQYF	TGTGCCAGCAGCCCCACACAACAGGGGGCAGGGGAGACCCAGTACTTC
TRBD2	NA	TRBJ2-1	TRBV7-8	CASSLSGSYNEQFF	TGTGCCAGCAGCCTTAGCGGGTCCTACAATGAGCAGTTCTTC
NA	NA	TRBJ1-1	TRBV19	CASSIGQAGTEAFF	TGTGCCAGTAGTATAGGACAGGCGGGCACTGAAGCTTTCTTT
NA	NA	TRBJ1-1	TRBV28	CASSFSFEAFF	TGTGCCAGCAGTTTTTCCTTTGAAGCTTTCTTT
NA	NA	TRBJ1-2	TRBV5-6	CASISSGGLYYGYTF	TGTGCCAGCATATCATCCGGGGGGTTATACTATGGCTACACCTTC
NA	NA	TRBJ2-7	TRBV11-2	CASSLDRGAREQYF	TGTGCCAGCAGCTTAGATCGGGGGGCGAGGGAGCAGTACTTC
NA	NA	TRBJ1-4	TRBV4-1	CASSQIEDEKLFF	TGCGCCAGCAGCCAAATTGAGGATGAAAAACTGTTTTTT
NA	NA	TRBJ1-1	TRBV19	CASSSLLNTEAFF	TGTGCCAGTAGTTCCCTATTGAACACTGAAGCTTTCTTT
TRBD2	NA	TRBJ2-1	TRBV29-1	CSVALAGGGNEQFF	TGCAGCGTAGCACTAGCGGGAGGGGGGAATGAGCAGTTCTTC
TRBD1	NA	TRBJ2-7	TRBV2	CASSRDRSYEQYF	TGTGCCAGCAGTAGGGACAGATCCTACGAGCAGTACTTC
NA	NA	TRBJ1-1	TRBV20-1	CSPPTAEAFF	TGCAGCCCACCCACAGCTGAAGCTTTCTTT
NA	NA	TRBJ2-5	TRBV6-5	CASSYFEDQETQYF	TGTGCCAGCAGTTACTTCGAGGATCAAGAGACCCAGTACTTC
TRBD2	NA	TRBJ2-5	TRBV7-9	CASSSPWGLAGVVIETQYF	TGTGCCAGCAGCTCGCCTTGGGGACTAGCGGGAGTGGTAATCGAGACCCAGTACTTC
TRBD1	NA	TRBJ1-6	TRBV6-6	CASRTGVGSPLHF	TGTGCCAGCAGGACAGGGGTAGGGTCACCCCTCCACTTT
NA	NA	TRBJ1-4	TRBV7-9	CASSLRGGATNEKLFF	TGTGCCAGCAGCTTACGGGGTGGAGCAACTAATGAAAAACTGTTTTTT